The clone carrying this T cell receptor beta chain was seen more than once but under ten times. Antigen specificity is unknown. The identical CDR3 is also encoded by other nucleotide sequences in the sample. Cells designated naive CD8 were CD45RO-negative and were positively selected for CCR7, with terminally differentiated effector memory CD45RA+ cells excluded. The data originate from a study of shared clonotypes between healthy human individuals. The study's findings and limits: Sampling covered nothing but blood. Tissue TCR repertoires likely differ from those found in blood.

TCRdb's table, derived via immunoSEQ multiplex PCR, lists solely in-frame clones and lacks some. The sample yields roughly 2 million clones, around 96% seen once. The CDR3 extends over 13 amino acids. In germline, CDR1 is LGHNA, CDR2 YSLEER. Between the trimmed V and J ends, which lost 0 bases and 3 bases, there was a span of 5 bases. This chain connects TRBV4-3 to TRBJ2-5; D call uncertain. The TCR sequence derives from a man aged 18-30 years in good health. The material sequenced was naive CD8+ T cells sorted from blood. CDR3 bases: TGCGCCAGCAGCCAAGATGTGGAAGAGACCCAGTACTTC. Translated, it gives CASSQDVEETQYF.